This TCR beta chain was obtained from a study of early T cells in non-severe SARS-CoV-2 infection. At the level of the study: Unsorted whole-blood RNA was sequenced in bulk, leaving chains unpaired. General study results and limits: Lookups in VDJdb leaned toward anti-spike CD8 responses and missed private and CD4 specificities.

This clonotype was counted many times. Its antigen remains unidentified. Germline and junction disagree at one end, which may indicate a read error. Attached unique molecular identifiers marked individual cDNA molecules. TCRdb itself ran the 5' RACE reads through MiXCR, one entry per CDR3 protein. This table holds fewer than 80,000 distinct CDR3 sequences, 4.6% found once. The CDR3 contains 15 residues. Germline assignment: CDR1 SGHRS and CDR2 YFSETQ. The source was whole blood, collected at baseline. The rearrangement joins TRBV5-1 to TRBJ1-3; D remains ambiguous. This TCR came from an adult who was a healthcare worker with PCR-confirmed SARS-CoV-2 infection or an uninfected control (not recorded which). The donor label of this sample is uncertain. CDR3 sequence: CASRLDALEGNTIYF. For the CDR3, the DNA is TGCGCCAGCCGCTTAGACGCCCTGGAGGGAAACACCATATATTTT.